Here is one T cell receptor (beta chain) with its context. V lost 0 bases to trimming and J lost 0 bases, with 14 bases between them. CDR1 and CDR2 (germline): SGHNT, YENEEA. The CDR3 loop spans 18 amino acids. The sample comes from a study of OX40 agonist ivuxolimab in advanced cancers. As for the study in general: Mean age approximately 59 years, range about 23 to 80; roughly 80% male.

Profiled with immunoSEQ multiplex PCR; TCRdb holds only in-frame clones, not every one. The profile shows 65,000 to 100,000 clones, 90% of them singletons. This material consisted of CD4+ or CD8+ T cells sorted from blood, taken in a trial of the OX40 agonist ivuxolimab. The genes are TRBV11-3 and TRBJ2-2; TRBD1 is a possible D gene (5 bases). The TCR comes from an adult with an advanced solid tumor such as melanoma, head and neck, liver or kidney cancer. CDR3 nucleotides: TGTGCCAGCAGCTTAGATAGGATCAACAGGACGAACACCGGGGAGCTGTTTTTT. This gives the protein CASSLDRINRTNTGELFF.